This TCR beta chain was recovered during a study of T cells in Graves' hyperthyroidism and ophthalmopathy. Trimming left V 0 bases short and J 2 bases short, with 11 bases between. Per germline, CDR1 SGHRS and CDR2 YFSETQ. This CDR3 is 16 amino acids long. From RNA transcripts, TCR beta CDR3 regions were amplified. An initial round of RT-PCR targeting the TCR CDR3 relied on the HTBI primer set. TCRdb called the multiplex PCR reads again in MiXCR, with one record for every CDR3 protein. The sample holds about half a million distinct CDR3 sequences, around 20% seen once. The source of this sequence is a young man with Graves' hyperthyroidism. The sample consisted of blood. The chain links TRBV5-1 to TRBJ2-2, with a weak D call TRBD2 (6 bases). The CDR3 reads CASSLVGGDNTGELFF. The CDR3 DNA is TGCGCCAGCAGCTTGGTCGGCGGGGATAACACCGGGGAGCTGTTTTTT.